These 21 T cell receptor beta chains were sequenced from one sample in a study of a mutant IDH1 vaccine in newly diagnosed glioma. These receptors are not linked to any known antigen. This table comes from immunoSEQ multiplex PCR, and its TCRdb copy is limited to in-frame clones, with some not included. The table includes over 60,000 clones, approximately 80% detected once. The time point is: week 35, safety follow-up. Vaccination used 300 ug of mutant IDH1 20-mer peptide per dose, with topical imiquimod. Sequences were derived from PBMCs, sampled from a glioma patient whose treatment included an IDH1 peptide vaccine. These receptors came from a man aged 35 to 55 with glioma.

There are a few counts of this clone. The chain couples TRBV7-2 to TRBJ1-4; the D gene is possibly TRBD1 (5 bases). Germline CDR1 reads SGHTA; CDR2 reads FQGNSA. This CDR3 has 15 residues. Trimming stripped 6 bases from V and 1 base from J, with 12 bases between. The CDR3 bases are TGTGCCAGCAGAAGCCGGGGGGTAACTAATGAAAAACTGTTTTTT. Protein product: CASRSRGVTNEKLFF.

This chain links TRBV11-1 with TRBJ2-2, with D perhaps TRBD2 (5 bases). V lost 2 bases and J 7 bases, leaving 8 bases between the germline ends. Germline CDR1 and CDR2: SGHAT and FQDESV (reference sequence). The CDR3 extends over 13 amino acids. The DNA of the CDR3 is TGTGCCAGCAGCTTAACTAGAGGCGGGGAGCTGTTTTTT. Amino acid sequence: CASSLTRGGELFF.

The CDR3 sequence: CASSKVGIAYEQYF. The CDR3 DNA reads TGTGCCAGCAGCAAAGTGGGGATAGCTTACGAGCAGTACTTC. V usage is TRBV21-1 and J usage is TRBJ2-7. TRBV21-1 represents a pseudogene. This CDR3 spans 14 amino acids.

The chain has TRBV2 and TRBJ1-2; TRBD1 might be the D (6 bases). Trimming cost V 10 bases and J 1 base, with 13 bases left between them. Germline CDR1 and CDR2: SNHLY and FYNNEI. This CDR3 comprises 13 residues. CDR3 sequence (DNA): TGTGCCACACAGACAGGTCGTAACTATGGCTACACCTTC. It yields the protein CATQTGRNYGYTF.

The chain has TRBV7-6 and TRBJ1-1, with D possibly TRBD1 on 5 matching bases. This CDR3 region has 14 residues. Trimming removed 5 bases at V and 4 bases at J, with 14 bases between. Germline V lookup: CDR1 SGHVS, CDR2 FNYEAQ. The CDR3 here is CASSQGEYGTEAFF. CDR3 nucleotides: TGTGCCAGCAGCCAAGGGGAGTACGGCACTGAAGCTTTCTTT.

As DNA, the CDR3 is TGCGCCAGCAGCTTGGGAAGCTCTGGAAACACCATATATTTT. Amino acids: CASSLGSSGNTIYF. The gene calls are TRBV5-1 and TRBJ1-3; the D is unclear. Germline V gene data show CDR1 as SGHRS and CDR2 as YFSETQ. The length of the CDR3 is 14 residues. The V end lost 0 bases, the J end lost 0 bases, and 4 bases lay between the germline ends.

V is TRBV13 and J is TRBJ2-7; TRBD2 is a possible D gene (6 bases). Per germline, CDR1 PRHDT and CDR2 FYEKMQ (reference sequence). This CDR3 contains 14 residues. Trimming pared 3 bases from V and 6 bases from J, leaving 15 bases between. CDR3 in DNA: TGTGCCAGCAGCTTCTTGGTGTTGGGAGGCGAGCAGTACTTC. Translation: CASSFLVLGGEQYF.

The rearrangement uses TRBV7-2 and TRBJ1-2; TRBD1 matches 10 bases. The CDR3 consists of 16 residues. Losses at the gene ends were 6 bases for V and 7 bases for J; bases not matched to a gene: 14. CDR1 is SGHTA, CDR2 FQGNSA, per germline. The CDR3 DNA reads as TGTGCCAGCAGTTTTGCCGGGACAGGGGTCGGTTCTGGCTACACCTTC. Translating it yields CASSFAGTGVGSGYTF.

V usage is TRBV6-1 and J usage is TRBJ2-7; 7 nucleotides align to TRBD2. The CDR3 is 14 amino acids. V gave up 10 bases and J gave up 0 bases; unmatched junction bases: 9. The germline CDR1 and CDR2 sequences are MNHNS and SASEGT. CDR3 DNA sequence: TGTGCCACCTATAGCGGGCGACCCTCCTACGAGCAGTACTTC. Its protein is CATYSGRPSYEQYF.

The rearrangement links TRBV9 to TRBJ1-2, with TRBD1 as a possible D gene (6 bases). From germline, CDR1 is SGDLS and CDR2 YYNGEE. V was cut by 4 bases and J by 3 bases, with 10 bases left in between. The CDR3 has 13 residues. The CDR3 loop reads CASSPRGDYGYTF. The CDR3 region has the DNA TGTGCCAGCAGCCCGAGGGGGGACTATGGCTACACCTTC.

V gene TRBV15 combines with J gene TRBJ2-3, with 10 bases fitting TRBD1. Germline V gene lookup returns CDR1 LNHNV and CDR2 YYDKDF (reference sequence). Trimming removed 1 base from V and 5 bases from J; junction bases left unmatched: 9. The CDR3 length is 17 residues. Written as DNA, the CDR3 is TGTGCCACCAGCAGAGGGGTGGGGACAGGGGTTATAGATACGCAGTATTTT. This sequence encodes CATSRGVGTGVIDTQYF.

The chain employs TRBV5-6 and TRBJ1-2; 7 nucleotides agree with TRBD1. There are 18 residues in the CDR3. Germline V gene data show CDR1 as SGHDT and CDR2 as YYEEEE. V was pared by 4 bases and J by 5 bases, with 20 bases of the junction left unmatched. The CDR3 here is CASSDYRTGTSLRYGYTF. The CDR3, as DNA: TGTGCCAGCAGCGATTATAGGACAGGAACCTCCCTTCGGTATGGCTACACCTTC. Drawing the rest from reference TRBV5-6 and TRBJ1-2, the complete variable domain is DAGVTQSPTHLIKTRGQQVTLRCSPKSGHDTVSWYQQALGQGPQFIFQYYEEEERQRGNFPDRFSGHQFPNYSSELNVNALLLGDSALYLCASSDYRTGTSLRYGYTFGSGTRLTVV.

The CDR3 reads CAISDSTYEQYF. The CDR3 DNA reads as TGTGCCATCAGTGACTCCACCTACGAGCAGTACTTC. The chain has TRBV10-3 and TRBJ2-7, with D unresolved. In germline, CDR1 is ENHRY, CDR2 SYGVKD. This CDR3 has 12 amino acids. Trimming left V 3 bases short and J 2 bases short, with 5 bases between.

The chain links TRBV30 to TRBJ2-1; 10 bases line up with TRBD2. The CDR3 length is 14 residues. The germline V gene has CDR1 GTSNPN and CDR2 SVGIG (reference sequence). The junction had 13 bases not matched to a gene; V was cut back by 8 bases and J by 9 bases. The CDR3 DNA reads as TGTGCCCGGGACATACTAGCGGGACGGAGTGAGCAGTTCTTC. Translating it yields CARDILAGRSEQFF.

In this sample, this clone turned up a few times. CDR3: CAWRQVSGNTIYF. The CDR3 DNA sequence: TGTGCCTGGAGACAGGTCTCTGGAAACACCATATATTTT. The chain couples TRBV30 to TRBJ1-3; perhaps TRBD1 as D (5 bases). V was trimmed by 3 bases and J by 0 bases, leaving 6 bases between them. The CDR3 spans 13 residues. The germline V gene has CDR1 GTSNPN and CDR2 SVGIG (reference sequence).

V is TRBV6-5 and J is TRBJ2-7; D might be TRBD1 (6 bases). This CDR3 has 14 amino acids. The V and J ends lost 4 bases and 4 bases respectively, with 14 bases between them. Germline assignment: CDR1 MNHEY and CDR2 SVGAGI. CDR3 protein: CASSLPGVSYEQYF. CDR3 nucleotide sequence: TGTGCCAGCAGTTTACCAGGGGTTTCTTACGAGCAGTACTTC.

The chain combines TRBV5-5 with TRBJ1-4, with 9 bases aligning to TRBD1. The CDR3 extends over 15 amino acids. Germline values: CDR1 SGHKS, CDR2 YYEKEE (reference sequence). Losses at the gene ends were 4 bases for V and 7 bases for J; bases not matched to a gene: 8. In DNA form, the CDR3 reads TGTGCCAGCAGCCACCCGGGACAGGGTAGTGAAAAACTGTTTTTT. Translated, it gives CASSHPGQGSEKLFF.

The chain carries TRBV30 and TRBJ1-2; no definite D call. CDR1 GTSNPN and CDR2 SVGIG come from the germline V gene (reference sequence). V was clipped by 7 bases and J by 0 bases, with 15 bases between them. The CDR3 length is 14 residues. In nucleotides, the CDR3 is TGTGCCTTTTCCCCGGGCCACACTAACTATGGCTACACCTTC. It encodes CAFSPGHTNYGYTF.

J is TRBJ2-1 and V is TRBV7-6; no clear D. The CDR3 loop spans 15 amino acids. Germline assignment: CDR1 SGHVS and CDR2 FNYEAQ. Trimming took off 4 bases at V and 4 bases at J, with 14 bases between the two ends. The CDR3 bases are TGTGCCAGCAGCTCCCCGGCTAAACCTTACAATGAGCAGTTCTTC. This encodes CASSSPAKPYNEQFF.

The rearrangement uses TRBV11-2 and TRBJ1-2; no clear D. Trimming left V 2 bases short and J 0 bases short, with 10 bases between. Germline assignment: CDR1 SGHAT and CDR2 FQNNGV. This CDR3 spans 15 amino acids. In DNA form, the CDR3 reads TGTGCCAGCAGCTTATCGGTCAGCTCTAACTATGGCTACACCTTC. It translates to CASSLSVSSNYGYTF.

This clone was observed a few times. V usage is TRBV15 and J usage is TRBJ1-1; D not resolved. The germline V gene encodes CDR1 LNHNV and CDR2 YYDKDF (reference sequence). This CDR3 comprises 15 residues. V was cut by 0 bases and J by 3 bases, with 11 bases left in between. CDR3 region: CATSRDARRHTEAFF. In nucleotides, the CDR3 is TGTGCCACCAGCAGAGATGCCAGGCGGCACACTGAAGCTTTCTTT.